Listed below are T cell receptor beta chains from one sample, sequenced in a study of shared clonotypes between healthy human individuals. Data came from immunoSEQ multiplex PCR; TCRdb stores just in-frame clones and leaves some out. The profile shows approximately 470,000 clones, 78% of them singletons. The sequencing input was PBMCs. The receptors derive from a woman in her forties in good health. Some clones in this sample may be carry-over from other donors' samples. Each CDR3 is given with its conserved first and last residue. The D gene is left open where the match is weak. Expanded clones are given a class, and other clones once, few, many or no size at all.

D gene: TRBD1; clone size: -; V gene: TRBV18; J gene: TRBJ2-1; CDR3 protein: CASSPTGTGYNEQFF; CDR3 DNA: TGTGCCAGCTCACCGACCGGGACAGGCTACAATGAGCAGTTCTTC
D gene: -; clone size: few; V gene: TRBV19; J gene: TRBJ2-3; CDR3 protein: CAIWIKGVPSTDTQYF; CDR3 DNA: TGTGCCATTTGGATCAAGGGGGTGCCTAGCACAGATACGCAGTATTTT
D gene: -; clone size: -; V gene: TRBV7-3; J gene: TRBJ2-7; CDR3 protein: CASSPGGGDSYEQYF; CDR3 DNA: TGTGCCAGCAGCCCCGGTGGAGGGGACTCCTACGAGCAGTACTTC
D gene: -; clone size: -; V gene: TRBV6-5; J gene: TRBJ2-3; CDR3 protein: CASSLLLGTDTQYF; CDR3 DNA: TGTGCCAGCAGTCTCCTACTGGGCACAGATACGCAGTATTTT
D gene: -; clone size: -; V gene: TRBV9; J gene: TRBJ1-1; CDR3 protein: CASSPVRTGEAFF; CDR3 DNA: TGTGCCAGCAGCCCGGTCAGGACGGGTGAAGCTTTCTTT
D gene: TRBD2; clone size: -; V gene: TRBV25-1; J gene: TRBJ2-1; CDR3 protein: CASAKSGSSYNEQFF; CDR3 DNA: TGTGCCAGCGCAAAGAGCGGGAGCTCCTACAATGAGCAGTTCTTC
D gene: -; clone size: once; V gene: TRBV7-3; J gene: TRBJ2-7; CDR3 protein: CASFTGEGSGLSYEQYF; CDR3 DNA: TGTGCCAGCTTTACAGGGGAAGGTAGCGGATTATCCTACGAGCAGTACTTC
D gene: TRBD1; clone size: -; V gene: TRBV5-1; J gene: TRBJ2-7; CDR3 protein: CASSRSQGVGDEQYF; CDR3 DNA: TGCGCCAGCAGCCGTTCTCAGGGGGTAGGCGACGAGCAGTACTTC
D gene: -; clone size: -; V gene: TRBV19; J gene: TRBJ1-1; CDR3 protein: CASTLRQSRVEAFF; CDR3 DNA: TGTGCCAGTACCCTACGACAGTCTAGGGTGGAGGCTTTCTTT
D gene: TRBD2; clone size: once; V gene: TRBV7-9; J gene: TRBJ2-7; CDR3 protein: CASTTTGGSLYEQYF; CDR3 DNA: TGTGCCAGCACCACCACGGGGGGTTCCCTCTACGAGCAGTACTTC
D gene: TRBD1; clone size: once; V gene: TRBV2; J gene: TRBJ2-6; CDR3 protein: CASDRVSPGANVLTF; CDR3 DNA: TGTGCCAGTGACAGGGTTTCCCCTGGGGCCAACGTCCTGACTTTC
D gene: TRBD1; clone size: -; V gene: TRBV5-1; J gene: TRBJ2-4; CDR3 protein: CASSLAQQGRNIQYF; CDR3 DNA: TGCGCCAGCAGCTTGGCCCAACAGGGGAGAAACATTCAGTACTTC
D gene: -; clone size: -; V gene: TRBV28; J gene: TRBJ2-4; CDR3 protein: CASSLNILAKNIQYF; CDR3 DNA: TGTGCCAGCAGTTTAAATATATTAGCCAAAAACATTCAGTACTTC
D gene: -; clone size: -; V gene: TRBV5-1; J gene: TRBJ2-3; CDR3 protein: CASSGGSVADTQYF; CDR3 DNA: TGCGCCAGCAGCGGGGGGTCAGTAGCAGATACGCAGTATTTT
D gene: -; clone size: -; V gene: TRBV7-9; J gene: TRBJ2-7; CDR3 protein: CASSQDLGGSYEQYF; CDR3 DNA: TGTGCCAGCAGCCAAGATCTAGGAGGCTCCTACGAGCAGTACTTC
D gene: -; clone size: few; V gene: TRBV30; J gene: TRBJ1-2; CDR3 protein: CAWSLGAADYGYTF; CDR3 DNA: TGTGCCTGGAGTCTGGGGGCGGCTGACTATGGCTACACCTTC
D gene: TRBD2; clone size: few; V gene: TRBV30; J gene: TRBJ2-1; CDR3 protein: CAWSVLGLAGDGGEQFF; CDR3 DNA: TGTGCCTGGAGTGTGTTAGGGCTAGCGGGAGACGGCGGTGAGCAGTTCTTC
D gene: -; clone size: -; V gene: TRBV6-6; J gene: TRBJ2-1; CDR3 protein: CASRRGGSYNEQFF; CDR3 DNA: TGTGCCAGCAGAAGGGGGGGCTCCTACAATGAGCAGTTCTTC
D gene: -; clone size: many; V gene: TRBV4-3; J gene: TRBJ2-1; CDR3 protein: CASSQDRVMGEQFF; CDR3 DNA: TGCGCCAGCAGCCAAGATAGGGTTATGGGGGAGCAGTTCTTC
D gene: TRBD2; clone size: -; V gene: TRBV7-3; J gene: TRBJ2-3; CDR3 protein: CASSSPVTSGYSTDTQYF; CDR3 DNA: TGTGCCAGCAGCTCCCCCGTGACTAGCGGGTATAGCACAGATACGCAGTATTTT
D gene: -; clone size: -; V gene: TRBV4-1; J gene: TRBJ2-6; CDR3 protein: CASRPVGTGANVLTF; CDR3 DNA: TGCGCCAGCAGACCCGTAGGAACAGGGGCCAACGTCCTGACTTTC
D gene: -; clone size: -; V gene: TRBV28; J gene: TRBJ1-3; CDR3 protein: CASLGSGNSGNTIYF; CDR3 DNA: TGTGCCAGCTTAGGATCAGGAAACTCTGGAAACACCATATATTTT
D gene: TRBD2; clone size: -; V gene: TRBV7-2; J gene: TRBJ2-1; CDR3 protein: CASSLGSGISYNEQFF; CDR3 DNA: TGTGCCAGCAGCTTAGGAAGCGGGATAAGCTACAATGAGCAGTTCTTC
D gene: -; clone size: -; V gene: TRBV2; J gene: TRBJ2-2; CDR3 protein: CASTTQPGATGELFF; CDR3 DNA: TGTGCCAGCACCACACAGCCGGGTGCCACCGGGGAGCTGTTTTTT
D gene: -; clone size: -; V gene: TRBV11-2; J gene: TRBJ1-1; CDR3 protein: CASSLREGDTEAFF; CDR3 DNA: TGTGCCAGCAGCTTACGGGAGGGGGACACTGAAGCTTTCTTT
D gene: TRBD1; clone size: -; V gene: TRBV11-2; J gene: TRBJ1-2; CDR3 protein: CASSLWGTGDSYGYTF; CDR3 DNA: TGTGCCAGCAGCCTATGGGGGACAGGGGATTCCTATGGCTACACCTTC
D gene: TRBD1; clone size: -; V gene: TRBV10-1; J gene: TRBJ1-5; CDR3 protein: CATPAGGGSNQPQHF; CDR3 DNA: TGCGCCACCCCGGCAGGGGGGGGTAGCAATCAGCCCCAGCATTTT
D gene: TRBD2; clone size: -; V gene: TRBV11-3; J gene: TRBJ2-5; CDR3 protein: CASSSRLAGRETQYF; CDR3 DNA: TGTGCCAGCAGCTCCCGACTAGCGGGGAGGGAGACCCAGTACTTC
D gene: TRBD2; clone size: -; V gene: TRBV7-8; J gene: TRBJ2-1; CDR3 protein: CASSLVPAGGYNEQFF; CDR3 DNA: TGTGCCAGCAGCTTAGTTCCAGCGGGAGGTTACAATGAGCAGTTCTTC
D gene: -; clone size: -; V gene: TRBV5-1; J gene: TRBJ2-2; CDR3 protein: CASSRDEANTGELFF; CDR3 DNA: TGCGCCAGCAGCCGGGACGAAGCGAACACCGGGGAGCTGTTTTTT
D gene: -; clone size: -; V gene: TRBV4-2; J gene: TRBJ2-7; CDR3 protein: CASSPLLIQNSYEQYF; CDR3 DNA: TGTGCCAGCAGCCCATTACTTATACAGAACTCCTACGAGCAGTACTTC
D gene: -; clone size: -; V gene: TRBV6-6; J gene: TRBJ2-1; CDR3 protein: CASSYVDLRNEQFF; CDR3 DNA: TGTGCCAGCAGTTACGTCGATCTTCGCAATGAGCAGTTCTTC
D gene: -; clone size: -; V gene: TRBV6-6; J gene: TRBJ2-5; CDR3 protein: CASSLTETQYF; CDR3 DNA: TGTGCCAGCAGCTTGACAGAGACCCAGTACTTC
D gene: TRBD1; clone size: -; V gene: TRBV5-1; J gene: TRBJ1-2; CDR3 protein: CASSLQQGTVYGYTF; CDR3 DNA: TGCGCCAGCAGCCTACAACAGGGGACGGTCTATGGCTACACCTTC
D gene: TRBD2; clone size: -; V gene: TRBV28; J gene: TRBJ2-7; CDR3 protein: CASSTGLAGNLGEQYF; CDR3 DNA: TGTGCCAGCAGCACAGGGCTAGCGGGGAATTTGGGGGAGCAGTACTTC
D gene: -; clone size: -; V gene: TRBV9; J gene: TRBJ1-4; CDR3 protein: CASSSFQGGREKLFF; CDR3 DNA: TGTGCCAGCAGCTCCTTCCAGGGAGGAAGAGAAAAACTGTTTTTT
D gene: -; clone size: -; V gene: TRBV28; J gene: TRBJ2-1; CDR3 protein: CASSLSGSYNEQFF; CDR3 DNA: TGTGCCAGCAGTTTATCCGGCTCCTACAATGAGCAGTTCTTC
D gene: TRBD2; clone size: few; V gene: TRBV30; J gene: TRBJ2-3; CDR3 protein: CAWSSGGSDTQYF; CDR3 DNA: TGTGCCTGGAGTTCTGGCGGGAGCGATACGCAGTATTTT
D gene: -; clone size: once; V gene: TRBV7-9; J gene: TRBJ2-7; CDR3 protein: CASSREGGGPYEQYF; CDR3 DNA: TGTGCCAGCAGCCGTGAGGGGGGAGGCCCCTACGAGCAGTACTTC
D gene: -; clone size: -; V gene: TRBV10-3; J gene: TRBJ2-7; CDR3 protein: CAISEQSYEQYF; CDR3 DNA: TGTGCCATCAGTGAACAGTCCTACGAGCAGTACTTC
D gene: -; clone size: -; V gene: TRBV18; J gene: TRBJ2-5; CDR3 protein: CASAGQQETQYF; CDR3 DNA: TGTGCCAGCGCCGGACAGCAAGAGACCCAGTACTTC
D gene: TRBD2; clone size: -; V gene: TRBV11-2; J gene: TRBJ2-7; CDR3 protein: CASSLAGRAGEQYF; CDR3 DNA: TGTGCCAGCAGCTTAGCCGGGAGGGCCGGGGAGCAGTACTTC